The TCR beta chain described here comes from a study of vaccination and CD4 T cells after COVID-19. Indicated treatment: approximately 9-day PBMC culture with coronavirus spike peptide pools or control peptides (ViraFEST assay). This clonotype came up once. Its target is unknown. This CDR3 spans 11 amino acids. The ends were cut back, 2 bases at V and 11 bases at J, with 4 bases in the middle. Germline values: CDR1 SNHLY, CDR2 FYNNEI. The Oncomine TCR Beta short-read assay was applied to DNA of cultured CD4+ T cells. TCRdb used MiXCR to reprocess the PCR reads, holding one entry per CDR3 protein. The sample contains about 15,000 distinct CDR3 sequences, over 45% of which appear only once.

This sample comprised CD4+ T cells from blood, cultured in vitro, obtained before SARS-CoV-2 vaccination. The chain recombines TRBV2 with TRBJ1-6; D uncertain. This TCR was sampled from a human donor who had recovered from COVID-19. The CDR3 region is CASSEIPPLHF. CDR3 in DNA: TGTGCCAGCAGTGAAATACCACCCCTCCACTTT.